This T cell receptor (beta chain) was observed in a study of PD-1 blockade in classical Hodgkin lymphoma. General study points: The CD4+ diversity rise by C4D1 was clearest in complete responders.

Comments on this clone: What it recognizes is unknown.

From germline, CDR1 is MNHNS and CDR2 SASEGT. The CDR3 covers 17 residues. The germline V and J ends were trimmed by 4 bases and 1 base, with 20 bases remaining between them. Time point in this sample: cycle 4 day 1 (C4D1), after less than seven weeks of nivolumab. Every single patient, without exception, relapsed after autologous stem cell transplantation, and brentuximab vedotin exposure varied. Clones were read by immunoSEQ multiplex PCR, and TCRdb kept only the in-frame ones, dropping some. The top ten clones hold around a fifth of a sample with roughly 100,000 clones, roughly nine tenths of them seen once.

The chain couples TRBV6-1 to TRBJ2-7; D is possibly TRBD1 (6 bases). The sequencing used peripheral blood mononuclear cells (PBMCs), collected before the fourth cycle of nivolumab. The source of this sequence is a human donor with classical Hodgkin lymphoma. The CDR3, as DNA: TGTGCCAGCAGTGGAATATCCGGGACACGGGATTCCTACGAGCAGTACTTC. This codes for CASSGISGTRDSYEQYF.